These 21 T cell receptor beta chains originate from one sample sequenced in a study of response to subunit inactivated influenza vaccine. MiXCR, applied by TCRdb to the RT-PCR reads, yields one record per CDR3 protein. The sample records a few hundred thousand distinct CDR3 sequences, over 20% being singletons. This sample comprised PBMCs from blood, obtained 21 months after vaccination. The receptors shown here come from a man between 45 and 75 years old who received an inactivated influenza vaccine.

The chain has TRBV14 and TRBJ2-1; 9 bases agree with TRBD2. The J segment lost 7 bases and the V segment lost 4 bases, leaving 17 bases of the junction unmatched. CDR3 size: 18 residues. Looked up from germline, CDR1 is SGHDN and CDR2 is FVKESK. The CDR3 spells CASSPGRRRREGPNEQFF. CDR3 coding DNA: TGTGCCAGCAGCCCAGGTCGGCGTCGGCGGGAGGGCCCTAATGAGCAGTTCTTC.

This clonotype came up once. V gene TRBV15 combines with J gene TRBJ2-6; the match to TRBD1 covers 8 bases. J gave up 4 bases and V 1 base, and 21 bases lay outside the gene matches. The germline CDR1 and CDR2 sequences are LNHNV and YYDKDF (reference sequence). The CDR3 contains 22 residues. The chain's CDR3 is CATSRVSVDREKDRPGANVLTF. Here the CDR3 DNA reads TGTGCCACCAGCAGAGTTTCCGTGGACAGGGAAAAAGACCGTCCCGGGGCCAACGTCCTGACTTTC.

This rearrangement joins TRBV28 to TRBJ1-5; D unresolved. Germline loops: CDR1 MDHEN, CDR2 SYDVKM. V lost 5 bases and J lost 1, with 12 bases in between. The CDR3 has 15 amino acids. CDR3 in DNA: TGTGCCAGCAGTCCGAGTCTGGGAAGCAATCAGCCCCAGCATTTT. It codes for CASSPSLGSNQPQHF.

This clonotype appeared a few times. This rearrangement joins TRBV2 to TRBJ1-5; D is unresolved. The V and J ends lost 3 bases and 5 bases respectively, with 14 bases between them. CDR3 length: 15 residues. Germline V gene data show CDR1 as SNHLY and CDR2 as FYNNEI. CDR3 DNA: TGTGCCAGCAGTGACTTTGGCCTAGGCGATCAGCCCCAGCATTTT. Translating it yields CASSDFGLGDQPQHF. Full variable domain (rest looked up from reference TRBV2 and TRBJ1-5): EPEVTQTPSHQVTQMGQEVILRCVPISNHLYFYWYRQILGQKVEFLVSFYNNEISEKSEIFDDQFSVERPDGSNFTLKIRSTKLEDSAMYFCASSDFGLGDQPQHFGDGTRLSIL.

In this sample, this clonotype turned up a few times. The rearrangement uses TRBV4-3 and TRBJ1-1; maybe TRBD1 (6 bases). Between the trimmed V and J ends, which lost 0 bases and 3 bases, there was a span of 8 bases. This CDR3 has 14 amino acids. Germline V lookup: CDR1 LGHNA, CDR2 YSLEER. CDR3 DNA: TGCGCCAGCAGCCAAGATTACAGGGACACTGAAGCTTTCTTT. Its translation: CASSQDYRDTEAFF.

The rearrangement joins TRBV11-2 to TRBJ1-4, with a possible D match to TRBD1 (5 bases). Germline V lookup: CDR1 SGHAT, CDR2 FQNNGV. Deletions cut 7 bases from V and 3 bases from J, with 15 bases between. This CDR3 is built from 15 residues. DNA for the CDR3: TGTGCCAGCACCGAACGGGGGGGATCTAATGAAAAACTGTTTTTT. Amino acids: CASTERGGSNEKLFF.

The chain links TRBV6-2 or TRBV6-3 to TRBJ2-7; D possibly corresponds to TRBD2 (5 bases). Trimming shortened V by 6 bases and J by 2 bases, and 14 bases separated the two germline ends. This CDR3 has 14 amino acids. Germline-derived CDR1 and CDR2 are MNHEY and SVGEGT. The CDR3 region is CASSFMQRTYEQYF. DNA for the CDR3: TGTGCCAGCAGCTTCATGCAGCGGACCTACGAGCAGTACTTC.

This clonotype was observed a handful of times. A much larger clone is a single base away; this may be a read error. The chain employs TRBV19 and TRBJ1-4; D gene unclear. The CDR3 length is 13 residues. V shed 5 bases and J shed 5 bases, with 9 bases lying between them. Germline CDR1 is LNHDA and CDR2 is SQIVND (reference sequence). The CDR3 loop reads CASSWTENEKLFF. The CDR3 nucleotides are TGTGCCAGTAGTTGGACGGAAAATGAAAAACTGTTTTTT.

The chain recombines TRBV19 with TRBJ1-2; 7 positions match TRBD1. CDR1 is LNHDA, CDR2 SQIVND, per germline (reference sequence). The CDR3 length is 14 residues. V gave up 4 bases and J gave up 8 bases; unmatched junction bases: 10. CDR3 DNA sequence: TGTGCCAGTAGTAACGACAGGGTAGCGCCGGGCTACACCTTC. Protein sequence: CASSNDRVAPGYTF.

This clonotype turned up a few times. This chain uses TRBV27 with TRBJ2-1; 12 positions match TRBD2. The CDR3 sequence is 18 residues long. Germline lookup yields CDR1 MNHEY and CDR2 SMNVEV (reference sequence). The ends lost 3 bases at V and 0 bases at J; junction bases unmatched: 6. The CDR3: CASSLASGRAVSYNEQFF. Here the CDR3 DNA reads TGTGCCAGCAGTTTGGCTAGCGGGAGGGCCGTCTCCTACAATGAGCAGTTCTTC.

V and J are TRBV10-3 and TRBJ1-2, with a tentative D call TRBD1 (6 bases). V was pared by 11 bases and J by 2 bases, with 9 bases between. Per the germline V gene, CDR1 is ENHRY and CDR2 is SYGVKD. The CDR3 is made up of 11 amino acids. The CDR3 loop is CAAGTNYGYTF. In DNA form, the CDR3 reads TGTGCCGCAGGGACAAACTATGGCTACACCTTC.

This sequence joins TRBV20-1 and TRBJ2-3; 9 bases are shared with TRBD1. J lost 2 bases, V lost 2 bases, and 5 bases had no gene match. The CDR3 has 15 residues. The V gene's germline CDR1 is DFQATT and CDR2 SNEGSKA (reference sequence). CDR3 residues: CSARPGQGHTDTQYF. Written as DNA, the CDR3 is TGCAGTGCTAGACCGGGACAGGGTCACACAGATACGCAGTATTTT.

This clonotype was counted between two and nine times. The chain employs TRBV20-1 and TRBJ2-3, with 9 bases matching TRBD1. CDR1 is DFQATT, CDR2 SNEGSKA, per germline (reference sequence). The V gene end was trimmed by 3 bases and the J gene end by 3 bases; junction bases not matched to a gene: 10. The CDR3 sequence is 16 residues long. The chain's CDR3 is CSASRTGTGYTDTQYF. CDR3 nucleotides: TGCAGTGCTAGTCGAACTGGGACAGGGTATACAGATACGCAGTATTTT.

This clonotype was seen ten or more times. This chain uses TRBV7-2 with TRBJ1-1; no clear D. The germline gives CDR1 SGHTA, CDR2 FQGNSA. V was trimmed by 5 bases and J by 2 bases, leaving 9 bases between them. This CDR3 comprises 13 residues. The CDR3 sequence is CASSLKVNTEAFF. The CDR3 region has the DNA TGTGCCAGCAGCCTGAAGGTTAACACTGAAGCTTTCTTT.

The chain combines TRBV29-1 with TRBJ1-1; 7 bases line up with TRBD1. V gave up 0 bases and J gave up 8 bases; unmatched junction bases: 6. Germline V gene sequence: CDR1 SQVTM, CDR2 ANQGSEA. CDR3 length: 13 residues. CDR3 nucleotides: TGCAGCGTTGAAGATTATGTGACAGGGGAAGCTTTCTTT. Residues: CSVEDYVTGEAFF.

This clonotype occurred many times. V and J are TRBV15 and TRBJ1-5; a possible D gene is TRBD1 (6 bases). The V end lost 0 bases, the J end lost 7 bases, and 13 bases lay between the germline ends. Germline-derived CDR1 and CDR2 are LNHNV and YYDKDF (reference sequence). There are 15 residues in the CDR3. This CDR3 is CATSRDQGREQPQHF. Written as DNA, the CDR3 is TGTGCCACCAGCAGAGATCAGGGGAGGGAACAGCCCCAGCATTTT.

The chain couples TRBV11-2 to TRBJ1-1; D unclear. Germline CDR1 is SGHAT and CDR2 is FQNNGV. Between the trimmed V and J ends, which lost 0 bases and 0 bases, there was a span of 8 bases. CDR3 length: 15 amino acids. Here the CDR3 reads CASSLEPSVNTEAFF. The CDR3 DNA reads as TGTGCCAGCAGCTTAGAACCGTCCGTGAACACTGAAGCTTTCTTT.

In its sample, this clonotype was seen a few times. V and J are TRBV10-1 and TRBJ1-1; D may be TRBD1 (5 bases). The germline gives CDR1 WNHNN, CDR2 SYGVQD (reference sequence). With 6 bases removed from V and 1 base from J, the gap between germline ends came to 9 bases. The CDR3 runs 13 residues. CDR3 region: CASRADRNTEAFF. Written as DNA, the CDR3 is TGCGCCAGCAGGGCTGACAGGAACACTGAAGCTTTCTTT.

This clonotype was picked up many times. J is TRBJ1-4 and V is TRBV20-1; D might be TRBD1 (5 bases). The CDR3 is 12 residues long. V lost 4 bases and J 6 bases, leaving 9 bases between the germline ends. The germline CDR1 and CDR2 sequences are DFQATT and SNEGSKA (reference sequence). The CDR3 reads CSATRGDEKLFF. The CDR3 region has the DNA TGCAGTGCTACCCGGGGGGATGAAAAACTGTTTTTT.

The V gene is TRBV4-2, the J gene TRBJ2-7; the D is unclear. V dropped 0 bases and J dropped 5 bases, with 14 bases sitting between them. The germline gives CDR1 LGHNA, CDR2 YNFKEQ. The CDR3 totals 15 residues. The CDR3 sequence is CASSQERRSPHEQYF. The CDR3 DNA reads TGTGCCAGCAGCCAAGAAAGGCGGAGCCCTCACGAGCAGTACTTC.

This clonotype was recorded many times. The rearrangement joins TRBV29-1 to TRBJ1-1, with D maybe TRBD1 (5 bases). CDR1 and CDR2 from the germline V gene are SQVTM and ANQGSEA. V lost 7 bases and J lost 3, with 9 bases in between. There are 11 residues in the CDR3. CDR3 loop: CSGVRDTEAFF. DNA for the CDR3: TGCAGCGGTGTCAGGGACACTGAAGCTTTCTTT.